This TCR beta chain emerged from a study of blood T cell repertoires in COVID-19. The V and J ends lost 4 bases and 2 bases respectively, with 11 bases between them. Germline CDR1 reads LGHDT; CDR2 reads YNNKEL (reference sequence). This CDR3 is built from 15 residues. Profiled with immunoSEQ multiplex PCR; TCRdb holds only in-frame clones, not every one. Seen here are 250,000 to 300,000 clones, around 87% observed once, and the top ten hold roughly 4%. The receptor's source is a young man with active or convalescent COVID-19. The sample taken for sequencing was peripheral blood. The chain joins TRBV3-1 (or the pseudogene TRBV3-2) to TRBJ2-2; possibly TRBD2 for D (6 bases). CDR3 in amino acids: CASSREVGNTGELFF. CDR3 nucleotide sequence: TGTGCCAGCAGCCGGGAGGTTGGAAACACCGGGGAGCTGTTTTTT.